Listed below are T cell receptor beta chains from one sample, sequenced in a study of long-term antiretroviral therapy in people with HIV. Sequencing was performed with immunoSEQ multiplex PCR; in TCRdb, only in-frame clones are kept and a portion is missing. Altogether 25,000 to 35,000 clones are present, roughly 84% being singletons, with the ten largest covering more than 7.5%. This material consisted of unsorted PBMCs, taken 2.8 years after starting antiretroviral therapy. These receptor sequences come from a man aged 30-40 years with HIV. The CDR3 runs from the conserved cysteine through the conserved F or W. Each record gives: clone size, J gene, V gene, D gene, CDR3 protein, CDR3 DNA. D genes are given only for firm matches. Rows give clone size only sometimes, using once, few, many, or a class for an expanded clone.

few	TRBJ1-6	TRBV4-1	TRBD1	CASSQDRGQGRGSPLHF	TGCGCCAGCAGCCAAGATAGGGGACAGGGGAGAGGTTCACCCCTCCACTTT
-	TRBJ1-1	TRBV6-1	-	CASSEAHGYPEAFF	TGTGCCAGCAGTGAAGCGCACGGATATCCTGAAGCTTTCTTT
-	TRBJ2-3	TRBV27	TRBD2	CASSWRGGADTQYF	TGTGCCAGCAGTTGGCGGGGGGGGGCAGATACGCAGTATTTT
-	TRBJ2-1	TRBV6-5	TRBD1	CASSSDRGTSYNEQFF	TGTGCCAGCAGTTCTGACAGGGGGACCTCCTACAATGAGCAGTTCTTC
few	TRBJ2-7	TRBV6-1	-	CATLDSAHEQYF	TGTGCCACATTGGACAGTGCCCACGAGCAGTACTTC
-	TRBJ2-3	TRBV28	-	CASRVREGAEPKF	TGTGCCAGCAGAGTCAGGGAAGGGGCGGAGCCGAAGTTT
few	TRBJ1-2	TRBV4-1	-	CASSQAVANYGYTF	TGCGCCAGCAGCCAGGCGGTAGCTAACTATGGCTACACCTTC
few	TRBJ2-7	TRBV28	TRBD1	CASSPTGQGTRSYEQYF	TGTGCCAGCAGTCCGACGGGACAGGGTACACGGTCGTACGAGCAGTACTTC
-	TRBJ1-1	TRBV7-8	-	CASSPLVVRMNTEAFF	TGTGCCAGCAGCCCCCTGGTGGTTAGGATGAACACTGAAGCTTTCTTT
-	TRBJ2-5	TRBV7-3	-	CASSLAADGFQETQYF	TGTGCCAGCAGCCTAGCAGCAGATGGGTTTCAAGAGACCCAGTACTTC
once	TRBJ2-3	TRBV4-3	TRBD2	CASSQEGRASGYTDTQYF	TGCGCCAGCAGCCAAGAGGGGCGGGCTAGCGGCTACACAGATACGCAGTATTTT
-	TRBJ2-3	TRBV5-1	TRBD2	CASRVAGGPGDTQYF	TGCGCCAGCAGGGTAGCGGGGGGGCCTGGAGATACGCAGTATTTT
once	TRBJ2-1	TRBV4-3	TRBD2	CASSQGVSSGSSYNEQFF	TGCGCCAGCAGCCAAGGGGTATCTAGCGGGAGCTCCTACAATGAGCAGTTCTTC
once	TRBJ1-6	TRBV30	TRBD1	CACAGTGPLHF	TGTGCCTGCGCCGGGACAGGGCCCCTCCACTTT
once	TRBJ2-2	TRBV19	TRBD1	CASRIDRATGELFF	TGTGCCAGTAGGATTGACAGGGCCACCGGGGAGCTGTTTTTT
-	TRBJ2-5	TRBV9	-	CASSAGTQTRETQYF	TGTGCCAGCAGCGCCGGGACCCAGACCCGTGAGACCCAGTACTTC
-	TRBJ1-1	TRBV29-1	-	CSAVRWGFAEAFF	TGCAGCGCCGTTAGGTGGGGGTTCGCTGAAGCTTTCTTT
-	TRBJ2-7	TRBV6-5	-	CASSYEGTQTSYEQYF	TGTGCCAGCAGTTACGAAGGGACACAAACCTCCTACGAGCAGTACTTC
-	TRBJ1-2	TRBV9	-	CASSLRGGYGYTF	TGTGCCAGCAGCTTGAGGGGAGGGTATGGCTACACCTTC
-	TRBJ1-5	TRBV6-5	TRBD1	CASRQGTGGGQPQHF	TGTGCCAGCAGACAAGGGACAGGGGGGGGTCAGCCCCAGCATTTT
few	TRBJ1-2	TRBV5-4	TRBD1	CASSGGTGSFNYGYTF	TGTGCCAGCAGCGGGGGGACAGGGTCATTTAACTATGGCTACACCTTC
once	TRBJ1-2	TRBV28	TRBD1	CASSLRQGTFYGYTF	TGTGCCAGCAGTTTACGACAGGGAACATTCTATGGCTACACCTTC
few	TRBJ2-3	TRBV19	-	CASSILSQTDTQYF	TGTGCCAGTAGTATTTTGTCACAGACAGATACGCAGTATTTT
-	TRBJ2-3	TRBV15	-	CATSREIRVRDPRGSTDTQYF	TGTGCCACCAGCAGGGAAATTAGAGTACGGGACCCTAGGGGGAGTACAGATACGCAGTATTTT
-	TRBJ2-3	TRBV19	TRBD2	CASSIDGSSGAKTDTQYF	TGTGCCAGTAGTATAGACGGATCTAGCGGGGCGAAAACAGATACGCAGTATTTT
-	TRBJ2-5	TRBV5-1	TRBD1	CASSLGSLAGGGQETQYF	TGCGCCAGCAGCTTGGGGTCGCTGGCAGGGGGCGGCCAAGAGACCCAGTACTTC
medium-sized	TRBJ2-4	TRBV19	-	CASSPTGWNIQYF	TGTGCCAGTAGCCCCACAGGGTGGAACATTCAGTACTTC
-	TRBJ2-3	TRBV5-4	-	CASSLAPGEVTDTQYF	TGTGCCAGCAGCTTGGCCCCGGGAGAGGTAACAGATACGCAGTATTTT
-	TRBJ1-1	TRBV28	-	CASGPRRRTEAFF	TGTGCCAGCGGCCCTAGGCGGAGGACTGAAGCTTTCTTT
-	TRBJ2-2	TRBV19	TRBD2	CASTGLTSGSMDGELFF	TGTGCCAGTACGGGACTGACTAGCGGGAGCATGGACGGGGAGCTGTTTTTT
few	TRBJ2-7	TRBV7-8	-	CASSLVRDKVYEQYF	TGTGCCAGCAGCTTAGTACGGGACAAAGTCTACGAGCAGTACTTC
-	TRBJ1-1	TRBV27	TRBD1	CASRRDRGPGEAFF	TGTGCCAGCAGACGGGACAGGGGGCCGGGTGAAGCTTTCTTT
-	TRBJ2-7	TRBV11-2	TRBD2	CASSFIAGGSHEQYF	TGTGCCAGCAGCTTTATAGCGGGAGGTAGCCACGAGCAGTACTTC
few	TRBJ1-6	TRBV2	-	CASKEAPNSPLHF	TGTGCCAGCAAGGAGGCGCCAAATTCACCCCTCCACTTT
-	TRBJ2-5	TRBV5-4	-	CASSLEAGSETQYF	TGTGCCAGCAGCTTGGAGGCGGGGTCGGAGACCCAGTACTTC
few	TRBJ2-1	TRBV7-9	-	CASSPQEGSDYNEQFF	TGTGCCAGCAGCCCCCAGGAAGGAAGCGACTACAATGAGCAGTTCTTC
-	TRBJ2-2	TRBV7-3	TRBD2	CASSLLGGTGELFF	TGTGCCAGCAGCTTGCTCGGGGGGACCGGGGAGCTGTTTTTT
once	TRBJ2-2	TRBV7-2	TRBD2	CASSLYSGSAGELFF	TGTGCCAGCAGCCTATATAGCGGGAGTGCCGGGGAGCTGTTTTTT
-	TRBJ2-2	TRBV11-2	-	CASSHTGELFF	TGTGCCAGCAGCCATACCGGGGAGCTGTTTTTT
-	TRBJ1-2	TRBV5-4	-	CASRTANYGYTF	TGTGCCAGCAGGACAGCGAACTATGGCTACACCTTC
once	TRBJ2-3	TRBV6-1	-	CASSPATNTDTQYF	TGTGCCAGCAGTCCCGCTACAAACACAGATACGCAGTATTTT
-	TRBJ1-6	TRBV4-2	-	CASSQDVTVSSPLHF	TGTGCCAGCAGCCAAGACGTGACAGTTTCTTCACCCCTCCACTTT
-	TRBJ2-3	TRBV5-1	TRBD1	CASSWDRDTQYF	TGCGCCAGCAGCTGGGACAGGGATACGCAGTATTTT
few	TRBJ2-5	TRBV27	-	CASSWTIQETQYF	TGTGCCAGCAGTTGGACAATTCAAGAGACCCAGTACTTC
-	TRBJ1-4	TRBV30	-	CAWSANEKLFF	TGTGCCTGGAGTGCAAATGAAAAACTGTTTTTT
-	TRBJ2-1	TRBV5-4	TRBD2	CASSSGTSGRNEQFF	TGTGCCAGCAGTTCCGGGACTAGCGGTCGTAATGAGCAGTTCTTC
-	TRBJ1-1	TRBV2	-	CASSLQGPNTEAFF	TGTGCCAGCAGTCTACAGGGCCCGAACACTGAAGCTTTCTTT
-	TRBJ2-2	TRBV7-8	TRBD2	CASSLDTRGGLFF	TGTGCCAGCAGCTTAGACACCCGCGGGGGGCTGTTTTTT
-	TRBJ2-5	TRBV28	TRBD1	CASSLQGQRETQYF	TGTGCCAGCAGTTTACAGGGACAGCGGGAGACCCAGTACTTC
-	TRBJ1-1	TRBV9	-	CASSVAKKGEAFF	TGTGCCAGCAGCGTAGCTAAGAAGGGGGAAGCTTTCTTT
-	TRBJ2-5	TRBV11-2	TRBD2	CASSTDGLAGLRAETQYF	TGTGCCAGCAGCACAGACGGCCTAGCGGGACTAAGGGCGGAGACCCAGTACTTC